This TCR beta chain was profiled in a study of shared clonotypes between healthy human individuals. Study summary: Each donor's CD4 naive and CD4 memory cells filled three plates apiece, CD8 naive two, and CD8 memory one.

About this clone: Antigen specificity is unknown.

This table comes from immunoSEQ multiplex PCR, and its TCRdb copy is limited to in-frame clones, with some not included. The table records more than 400,000 clones, less than 96% of them present only once. Every one of the donors was a Caucasian adult that lived in Nashville, Tennessee. Study findings and constraints: It was observed that approximately 5% of naive CD4 clonotypes were shared across several donors.

Material: naive CD4+ T cells sorted from blood. Subset specified: CD45RA+ positively selected. The sequence was obtained from a woman aged 25-40 years in good health.

The CDR3 nucleotides read TGTGCCAGCAGTACCCCGGCGACCATCACTTTCTTT. Its protein is CASSTPATITFF. V and J are TRBV28 and TRBJ1-1; no reliable D call. The ends were cut back, 5 bases at V and 12 bases at J, with 16 bases in the middle. CDR1 MDHEN and CDR2 SYDVKM come from the germline V gene. CDR3 length equals 12 residues.